This T cell receptor beta chain was recorded in a study of T-cell memory formation after mild COVID-19. Study in general: Clusters of TCRs were largely donor specific.

General study results and limits: Within pre-infection memory, some responding clones were found, suggesting cross-reactive memory joined.

For this clonotype: What it binds is unknown.

CDR3 length equals 15 residues. The V end lost 5 bases, the J end lost 4 bases, and 15 bases lay between the germline ends. Germline lookup yields CDR1 SGHVS and CDR2 FQNEAQ. The TCR alpha and TCR beta cDNA libraries, bearing sample barcodes and UMIs, were generated by 5'RACE using constant-segment primers. Via MiXCR, TCRdb re-called the 5' RACE reads, giving one row per CDR3 protein. The sample lists some 150,000 distinct CDR3 sequences; approximately 25% were seen once. The chain couples TRBV7-8 to TRBJ2-1; no clear D gene. Specimen: PBMCs or a T cell subset sorted from them (not recorded which). The receptor was isolated from an adult woman who had mild COVID-19 (a few samples of this study predate the infection). Cell type and time point are not known. CDR3 coding DNA: TGTGCCAGCAGCCCGGCGAGTGCTTGGTACAATGAGCAGTTCTTC. It translates to CASSPASAWYNEQFF.